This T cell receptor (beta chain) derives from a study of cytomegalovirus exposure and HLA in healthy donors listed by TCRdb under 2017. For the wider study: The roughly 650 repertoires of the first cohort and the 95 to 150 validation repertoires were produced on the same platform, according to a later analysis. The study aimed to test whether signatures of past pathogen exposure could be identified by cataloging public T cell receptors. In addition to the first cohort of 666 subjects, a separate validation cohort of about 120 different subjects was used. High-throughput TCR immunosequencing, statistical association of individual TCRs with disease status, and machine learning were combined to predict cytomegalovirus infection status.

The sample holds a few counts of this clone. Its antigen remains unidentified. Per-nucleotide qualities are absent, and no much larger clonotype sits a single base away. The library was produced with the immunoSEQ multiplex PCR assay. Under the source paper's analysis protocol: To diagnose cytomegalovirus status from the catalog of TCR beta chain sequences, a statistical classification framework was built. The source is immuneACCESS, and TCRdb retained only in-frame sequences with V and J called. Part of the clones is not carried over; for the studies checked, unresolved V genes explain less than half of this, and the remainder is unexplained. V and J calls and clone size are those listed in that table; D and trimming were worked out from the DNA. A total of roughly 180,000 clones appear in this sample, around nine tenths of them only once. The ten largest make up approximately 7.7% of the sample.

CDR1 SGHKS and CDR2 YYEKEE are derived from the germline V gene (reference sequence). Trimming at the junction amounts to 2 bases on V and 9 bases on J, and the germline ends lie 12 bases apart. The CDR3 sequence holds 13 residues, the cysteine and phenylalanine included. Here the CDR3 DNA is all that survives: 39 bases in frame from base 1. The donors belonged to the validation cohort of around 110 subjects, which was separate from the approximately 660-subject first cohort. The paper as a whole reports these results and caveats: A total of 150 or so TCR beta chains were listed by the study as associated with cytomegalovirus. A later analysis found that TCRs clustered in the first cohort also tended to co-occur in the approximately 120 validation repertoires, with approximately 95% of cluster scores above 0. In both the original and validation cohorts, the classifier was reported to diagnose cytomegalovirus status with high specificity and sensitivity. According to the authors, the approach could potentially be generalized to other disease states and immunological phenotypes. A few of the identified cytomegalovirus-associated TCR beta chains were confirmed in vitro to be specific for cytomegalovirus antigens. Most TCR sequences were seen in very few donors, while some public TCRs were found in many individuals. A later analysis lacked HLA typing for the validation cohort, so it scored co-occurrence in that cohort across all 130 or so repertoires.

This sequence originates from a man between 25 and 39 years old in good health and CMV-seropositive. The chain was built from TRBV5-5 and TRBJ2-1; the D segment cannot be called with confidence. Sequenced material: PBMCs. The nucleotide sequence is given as TGTGCCAGCAGCTTACATATCGTATCTGAGCAGTTCTTC. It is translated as CASSLHIVSEQFF. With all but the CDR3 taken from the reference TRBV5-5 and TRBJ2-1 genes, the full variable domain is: DAGVTQSPTHLIKTRGQQVTLRCSPISGHKSVSWYQQVLGQGPQFIFQYYEKEERGRGNFPDRFSARQFPNYSSELNVNALLLGDSALYLCASSLHIVSEQFFGPGTRLTVL.